This passage covers 3 T cell receptor beta chains from one sample sequenced in a study of control samples from healthy donors and cancer patients. Clones were read by immunoSEQ multiplex PCR, and TCRdb kept only the in-frame ones, dropping some. The data show approximately 230,000 clones, around 80% seen once. The specimen was PBMCs. The source of these receptors is a woman aged 55-75 years with lung cancer.

V gene TRBV2 combines with J gene TRBJ1-4; 10 bases fit TRBD1. CDR3 length: 16 residues. With 5 bases clipped from V and 4 bases from J, the junction kept 7 bases outside the gene matches. Per the germline V gene, CDR1 is SNHLY and CDR2 is FYNNEI. CDR3 sequence: CASSPGQGTRNEKLFF. CDR3 coding DNA: TGTGCCAGCAGTCCGGGACAGGGGACTCGTAATGAAAAACTGTTTTTT.

V gene TRBV5-4 combines with J gene TRBJ2-7; D not certain. Germline CDR1 SGHNT, CDR2 YYREEE (reference sequence). Deletions cut 4 bases from V and 3 bases from J, with 14 bases between. This CDR3 region has 14 residues. The chain's CDR3 is CASSLNNKGYEQYF. The CDR3 nucleotides are TGTGCCAGCAGCCTAAACAACAAGGGCTACGAGCAGTACTTC.

This clone came up a few times. The chain carries TRBV4-1 and TRBJ1-2; TRBD1 might be the D (5 bases). The CDR3 has 15 amino acids. Germline CDR1 MGHRA, CDR2 YSYEKL. V was pared by 1 base and J by 0 bases, with 9 bases between. As DNA, the CDR3 is TGCGCCAGCAGCCAAGGGCAGGGATCTAACTATGGCTACACCTTC. As protein: CASSQGQGSNYGYTF.